This note documents a single TCR beta chain sequence. The data are from a study of early T cells in non-severe SARS-CoV-2 infection. From the 5' RACE reads, TCRdb called clonotypes with MiXCR, one entry per CDR3 protein. The data show fewer than 80,000 distinct CDR3 sequences, approximately 12% seen once. CDR3 length equals 14 residues. The germline gives CDR1 MDHEN, CDR2 SYDVKM. Trimming took 7 bases from V and 5 from J, leaving 15 bases between them. The material sequenced was whole blood. The chain joins TRBV28 to TRBJ2-1; D is possibly TRBD1 or TRBD2 (6 bases each). This clonotype was obtained from an adult who was a healthcare worker with PCR-confirmed SARS-CoV-2 infection or an uninfected control (not recorded which). CDR3 loop: CASIKGGLNNEQFF. In DNA, the CDR3 is TGTGCCAGCATAAAAGGGGGGCTGAACAATGAGCAGTTCTTC. Combining the CDR3 with reference TRBV28 and TRBJ2-1 gives the whole variable domain DVKVTQSSRYLVKRTGEKVFLECVQDMDHENMFWYRQDPGLGLRLIYFSYDVKMKEKGDIPEGYSVSREKKERFSLILESASTNQTSMYLCASIKGGLNNEQFFGPGTRLTVL.